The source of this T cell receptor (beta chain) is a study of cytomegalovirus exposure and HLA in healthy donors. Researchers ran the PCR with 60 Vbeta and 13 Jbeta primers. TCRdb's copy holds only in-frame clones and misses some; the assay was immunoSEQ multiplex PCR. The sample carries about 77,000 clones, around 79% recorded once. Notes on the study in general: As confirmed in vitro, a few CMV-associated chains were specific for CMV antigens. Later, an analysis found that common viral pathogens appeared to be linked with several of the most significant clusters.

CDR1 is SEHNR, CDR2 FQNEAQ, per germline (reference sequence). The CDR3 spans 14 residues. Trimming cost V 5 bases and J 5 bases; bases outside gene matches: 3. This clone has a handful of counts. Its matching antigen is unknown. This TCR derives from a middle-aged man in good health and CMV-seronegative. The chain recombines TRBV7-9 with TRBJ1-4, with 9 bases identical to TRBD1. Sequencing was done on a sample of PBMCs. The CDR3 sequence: CASSQGQGNEKLFF. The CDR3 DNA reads TGTGCCAGCAGCCAGGGACAGGGAAATGAAAAACTGTTTTTT. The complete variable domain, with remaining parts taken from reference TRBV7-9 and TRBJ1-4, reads DTGVSQNPRHKITKRGQNVTFRCDPISEHNRLYWYRQTLGQGPEFLTYFQNEAQLEKSRLLSDRFSAERPKGSFSTLEIQRTEQGDSAMYLCASSQGQGNEKLFFGSGTQLSVL.